This T cell receptor (beta chain) comes out of a study of beta chain features in type 1 diabetes (dated by TCRdb to 2017 to 2018). About the study as a whole: Mean age, gender distribution, total cell number and subset yield were not different between patients and healthy donors. In the study, TCRB repertoires of sorted circulating CD4+ T cell subsets from recently diagnosed type 1 diabetes patients were compared with those of matched healthy donors. A total of some 110 million sorted cells were examined across all samples, and a strong correlation was observed between cell number per subset and RNA yield. Whereas all 30 or so donors provided naive and central memory subsets, regulatory and stem cell-like memory subsets were isolated from just 8 patients and roughly 8 healthy donors.

The germline V gene encodes CDR1 SEHNR and CDR2 FQNEAQ (reference sequence). The germline ends are 11 bases apart after V is trimmed by 6 bases and J by 2 bases. From its cysteine to its phenylalanine, the CDR3 spans 14 amino acids. The DNA shown is the 42-base CDR3, in frame from base 1. General conclusions and limits of the study: Because the HLA sub-analyses included only small numbers of individuals, any influence of HLA type on TCRB rearrangement was left unresolved. Naive, central memory and regulatory TCRB repertoires appeared more similar among patients than among healthy donors. Because cDNA was sequenced instead of genomic DNA, activated cells with high expression could be over-represented, although the groups did not differ in activation or CD3 levels. At VDJ recombination sites, patients with type 1 diabetes made fewer insertions and deleted more nucleotides, a pattern implying thymic rearrangement abnormalities. Shorter templates might be favored by PCR, yet because patient and control samples were amplified and corrected together, any such skew would affect both groups equally. In all four CD4+ subsets, TCRB CDR3 length was moderately but significantly shorter in type 1 diabetes patients.

From each donor, a single peripheral blood sample of 95 to 150 mL on average was drawn into heparinised tubes. A BD FACSAria II and a panel including CD45RO, CCR7, CD25, CD127, CD95 and CD27 were used to sort naive, central memory, regulatory and stem cell-like memory CD4+ T cells. Every sorted population had a purity above 95%. PBMCs were isolated right away by Lymphoprep density gradient centrifugation and were stained directly, without culture. So that batch effects would be minimized, each experiment stained and sorted samples in pairs, pairing one healthy donor with one patient. Comment on this clone: The specificity of this receptor is unknown. Since a much larger clone is just one base distant, this may be a read error.

The High Capacity cDNA Reverse Transcription Kit was used to reverse transcribe all of the isolated RNA, meaning that expressed TCRB transcripts were what got sequenced. Deep immunoSEQ sequencing was applied to naive, central memory and regulatory T cell samples, giving an average of around 3.8 million total reads per sample. Sorted cells were lysed in RLT buffer, and RNA was extracted using DNase-treated RNeasy Micro or Mini kits according to cell number. Each cell subset was processed separately to prevent cross-contamination, with patient and healthy donor samples processed together. Using the immunoSEQ multiplex PCR, TCRB sequences were amplified from cDNA into 87-bp fragments spanning the CDR3 region. Sequencing of the amplicons was performed on the Illumina HiSeq platform. The original pipeline was this. PCR bias was computationally corrected using synthetic template baselines, reads within Hamming distance 2 were collapsed, and singletons that could not be merged were discarded. By aligning reads against IMGT, V, D and J genes, CDR3 length, and insertions or deletions at six rearrangement sites were assigned. Clonotype counts were normalized to sorted cell number within each subset before computing true diversity and Gini coefficients with the tcR R package. The overlap coefficient, calculated on TCRB nucleotide sequences, was used to measure repertoire sharing. TCRdb re-hosts the immuneACCESS table, in-frame sequences only. Its copies lack some clones; in the studies checked, an unresolved V gene accounts for under half of them, and the cause for the rest is not known. From that table come the V and J calls and clone size; the DNA was used to work out D and trimming. The sample table records 200,000 to 250,000 clones; under 13% of these occur just once. In total, the top ten clones hold over 1% of the sample.

Sequencing used central memory CD4+ T cells from blood. The TCR was taken from a man between 18 and 29 years old in good health. The V gene is TRBV7-9 and the J gene is TRBJ1-5; a tentative D match to TRBD1 spans 6 bases. The CDR3 region: CASSLSGGNQPQHF. The sequenced DNA is TGTGCCAGCAGTCTTTCAGGGGGCAATCAGCCCCAGCATTTT.